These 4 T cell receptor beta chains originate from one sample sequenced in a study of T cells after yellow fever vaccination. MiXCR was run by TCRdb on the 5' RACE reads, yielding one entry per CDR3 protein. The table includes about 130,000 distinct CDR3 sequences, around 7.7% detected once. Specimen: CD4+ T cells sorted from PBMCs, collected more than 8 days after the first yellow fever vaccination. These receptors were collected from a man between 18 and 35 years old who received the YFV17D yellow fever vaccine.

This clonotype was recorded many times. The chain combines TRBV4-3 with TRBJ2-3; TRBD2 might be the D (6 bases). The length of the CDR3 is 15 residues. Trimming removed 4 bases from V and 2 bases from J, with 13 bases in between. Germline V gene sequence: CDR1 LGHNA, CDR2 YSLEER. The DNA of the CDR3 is TGCGCCAGCAGCCGGAGCGGGCTGTACACAGATACGCAGTATTTT. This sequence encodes CASSRSGLYTDTQYF.

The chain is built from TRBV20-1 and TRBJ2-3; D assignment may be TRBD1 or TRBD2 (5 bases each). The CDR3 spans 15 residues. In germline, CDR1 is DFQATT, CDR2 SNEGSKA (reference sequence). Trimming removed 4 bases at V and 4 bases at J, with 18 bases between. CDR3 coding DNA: TGCAGTGCTACTGGGGCCGGGACCGAGCCAGATACGCAGTATTTT. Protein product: CSATGAGTEPDTQYF.

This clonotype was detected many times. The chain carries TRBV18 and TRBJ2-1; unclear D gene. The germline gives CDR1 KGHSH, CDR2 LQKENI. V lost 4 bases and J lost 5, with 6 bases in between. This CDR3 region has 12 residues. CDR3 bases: TGTGCCAGCTCACAGTCCCACAATGAGCAGTTCTTC. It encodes CASSQSHNEQFF.

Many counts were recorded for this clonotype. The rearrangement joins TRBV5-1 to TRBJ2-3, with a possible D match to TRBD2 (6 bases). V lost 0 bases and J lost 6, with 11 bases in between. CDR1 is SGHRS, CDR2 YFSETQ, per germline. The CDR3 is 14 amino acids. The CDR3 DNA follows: TGCGCCAGCAGCTTGGGGACGCGGGGCGATACGCAGTATTTT. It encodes CASSLGTRGDTQYF.